A single sample gave rise to the 13 T cell receptor beta chains below, sequenced in a study of T-cell reconstitution after alpha-beta-depleted transplantation in children. A library of TCRbeta sequences, prepared with unique molecular identifiers, was generated. TCRdb recomputed calls from the PCR reads with MiXCR, one row per CDR3 protein. This repertoire shows fewer than 550,000 distinct CDR3 sequences, about an eighth found once; its top ten account for around 13%. The sample in question was PBMCs, mostly from graft donor cells, obtained 180 days after TCRalphabeta/CD19-depleted stem cell transplant. The receptor source for this set is a female patient aged 2 to 10 who had a stem cell transplant for aplastic anemia, so the T cells may come from the graft donor.

Only one count was recorded for this clonotype. The gene calls are TRBV7-3 and TRBJ2-1; 8 nucleotides match TRBD2. The trim removed 1 base at V and 0 bases at J, leaving 17 bases unmatched. Germline V gives CDR1 SGHTA, CDR2 FQGTGA. The CDR3 extends over 21 amino acids. The CDR3 sequence is CASSLIGQPGRASLSYNEQFF. The CDR3 nucleotides read TGTGCCAGCAGCTTAATCGGGCAGCCCGGGAGGGCCTCACTCTCCTACAATGAGCAGTTCTTC.

This chain joins TRBV7-3 and TRBJ2-7; 10 nucleotides match TRBD2. J gave up 6 bases and V 2 bases, and 4 bases lay outside the gene matches. Per the germline V gene, CDR1 is SGHTA and CDR2 is FQGTGA. The CDR3 covers 14 residues. This chain's CDR3 is CASSLLAGAVEQYF. The DNA for the CDR3 is TGTGCCAGCAGCTTACTAGCGGGAGCGGTCGAGCAGTACTTC.

This clonotype is a singleton in its sample. This chain links TRBV15 with TRBJ2-3; 7 bases are shared with TRBD2. Germline CDR1 and CDR2: LNHNV and YYDKDF (reference sequence). J gave up 4 bases and V 8 bases, and 3 bases lay outside the gene matches. The length of the CDR3 is 12 residues. The CDR3 DNA reads TGTGCCACCGGGACTAACGCAGATACGCAGTATTTT. It codes for CATGTNADTQYF. The whole variable domain, filled in from reference TRBV15 and TRBJ2-3, reads DAMVIQNPRYQVTQFGKPVTLSCSQTLNHNVMYWYQQKSSQAPKLLFHYYDKDFNNEADTPDNFQSRRPNTSFCFLDIRSPGLGDTAMYLCATGTNADTQYFGPGTRLTVL.

This clonotype occurred a few times. The gene calls are TRBV28 and TRBJ2-4; 10 bases line up with TRBD2. Germline trimming cut 6 bases from V and 4 bases from J; bases unmatched to any gene: 9. The germline V gene has CDR1 MDHEN and CDR2 SYDVKM. The CDR3 extends over 16 amino acids. CDR3 sequence reads: CASSSPGLAEKNIQYF. DNA for the CDR3: TGTGCCAGCAGCTCCCCTGGACTAGCGGAAAAAAACATTCAGTACTTC.

The sample holds a few counts of this clonotype. The chain uses TRBV7-2 and TRBJ2-1; 11 nucleotides agree with TRBD2. The trim removed 2 bases at V and 5 bases at J, leaving 5 bases unmatched. The CDR3 totals 16 residues. The germline V gene has CDR1 SGHTA and CDR2 FQGNSA. Here the CDR3 reads CASSLRGLAVNNEQFF. The CDR3 region has the DNA TGTGCCAGCAGCTTAAGGGGACTAGCGGTCAACAATGAGCAGTTCTTC.

The chain links TRBV5-6 to TRBJ2-1; 14 bases match TRBD2. Germline CDR1 SGHDT, CDR2 YYEEEE. Trimming cost V 4 bases and J 5 bases; bases outside gene matches: 5. The CDR3 runs 16 residues. The CDR3 DNA reads as TGTGCCAGCAGCCCGGGACTAGCGGGAGTGAACAATGAGCAGTTCTTC. The encoded protein is CASSPGLAGVNNEQFF.

The rearrangement uses TRBV7-8 and TRBJ2-5; 12 nucleotides align to TRBD2. The junction had 7 bases not matched to a gene; V was cut back by 5 bases and J by 3 bases. From germline, CDR1 is SGHVS and CDR2 FQNEAQ. This CDR3 comprises 16 residues. CDR3 in amino acids: CASSGRLAGVEETQYF. CDR3 DNA sequence: TGTGCCAGCAGCGGAAGACTAGCGGGAGTGGAAGAGACCCAGTACTTC.

This clonotype was detected ten times or more. CDR3 residues: CSAEPEGRGRADTQYF. The CDR3, as DNA: TGCAGTGCTGAGCCAGAGGGCAGGGGGCGCGCAGATACGCAGTATTTT. The V and J genes are TRBV20-1 and TRBJ2-3, with 8 positions matching TRBD1. CDR1 DFQATT and CDR2 SNEGSKA come from the germline V gene (reference sequence). The CDR3 is 16 residues long. V was pared by 5 bases and J by 4 bases, with 14 bases of the junction left unmatched.

V and J are TRBV4-3 and TRBJ1-5, with D unresolved. V was trimmed by 0 bases and J by 4 bases, leaving 16 bases between them. Germline assignment: CDR1 LGHNA and CDR2 YSLEER. CDR3 length: 17 amino acids. The CDR3 DNA sequence: TGCGCCAGCAGCCAAGATATGGTGGGTAAAGGGAATCAGCCCCAGCATTTT. Protein sequence: CASSQDMVGKGNQPQHF.

CDR3 nucleotide sequence: TGTGCCAGCAGCTCGGGGGACAGGGGATTGAACACTGAAGCTTTCTTT. Its translation is CASSSGDRGLNTEAFF. The rearrangement joins TRBV11-3 to TRBJ1-1; TRBD1 agrees at 10 bases. CDR1 and CDR2 (germline): SGHNT, YENEEA. V shed 4 bases and J 0 bases; nucleotides not matched to a gene: 5. This CDR3 comprises 16 residues.

The rearrangement joins TRBV14 to TRBJ2-2, with D perhaps assigned TRBD1 or TRBD2 (5 bases each). Germline CDR1 SGHDN, CDR2 FVKESK. V shed 1 base and J shed 6 bases, with 9 bases lying between them. The CDR3 has 14 residues. CDR3 region: CASSQVRGSGELFF. For the CDR3, the DNA is TGTGCCAGCAGCCAAGTCCGGGGCTCCGGGGAGCTGTTTTTT.

This clonotype was seen repeatedly, ten times or more. V and J are TRBV12-3 or TRBV12-4 and TRBJ2-1; 9 bases agree with TRBD2. This CDR3 region has 16 residues. Trimming cost V 3 bases and J 3 bases; bases outside gene matches: 6. The CDR3 DNA reads as TGTGCCAGCAGTTTCCTTGCTAGCGGGAACTACAATGAGCAGTTCTTC. Protein sequence: CASSFLASGNYNEQFF.

The chain uses TRBV21-1 and TRBJ1-1. TRBV21-1 is a pseudogene locus. This CDR3 has 11 amino acids. The CDR3 nucleotides are TGTGCCAGCCCCTGGACACCTGAAGCTTTCTTT. Amino acids: CASPWTPEAFF.